The rows below give T cell receptor beta chains drawn from one sample of a study of T-cell reconstitution after alpha-beta-depleted transplantation in children. TCRdb re-derived calls from the PCR reads in MiXCR, one entry per CDR3 protein. The sample records about 400,000 distinct CDR3 sequences, more than 10% being singletons. The sequencing here drew on PBMCs, taken from the stem cell graft. These receptors were obtained from a human donor who donated a stem cell graft to a child with Fanconi anemia. CDR3s include the opening cysteine and the closing phenylalanine or tryptophan. The order of the fields is CDR3 DNA, CDR3 protein, J gene, clone size, V gene, D gene. D genes are given only for firm matches. Some rows have no size entry. The others give once, few or many, or a class for an expanded clone.

DNA: TGTGCCAGCAAGAGGGTCGTGAACACCGGGGAGCTGTTTTTT
CDR3: CASKRVVNTGELFF
J: TRBJ2-2
size: few
V: TRBV12-3/TRBV12-4
D: .

DNA: TGTGCCAGCAGTGTAGAGGATATCTATGGCTACACCTTC
CDR3: CASSVEDIYGYTF
J: TRBJ1-2
size: .
V: TRBV2
D: .

DNA: TGTGCCAGCAGCCGCGCAGGGGCCCCTTCTCTCACCGGGGAGCTGTTTTTT
CDR3: CASSRAGAPSLTGELFF
J: TRBJ2-2
size: .
V: TRBV7-2
D: .

DNA: TGTGCCAGCACCTATGGACAGGGAATGAACACTGAAGCTTTCTTT
CDR3: CASTYGQGMNTEAFF
J: TRBJ1-1
size: .
V: TRBV12-3/TRBV12-4
D: TRBD1

DNA: TGTGCCAGCAACTCAGGGGGCCTGAACACTGAAGCTTTCTTT
CDR3: CASNSGGLNTEAFF
J: TRBJ1-1
size: many
V: TRBV2
D: TRBD1

DNA: TGCAGTGCTAGAGATAGCGGGGGGGCCGGAGAGACCCAGTACTTC
CDR3: CSARDSGGAGETQYF
J: TRBJ2-5
size: .
V: TRBV20-1
D: TRBD2

DNA: TGTGCCTGTTCGACGGCAGGGGGTAATTCACCCCTCCACTTT
CDR3: CACSTAGGNSPLHF
J: TRBJ1-6
size: .
V: TRBV30
D: TRBD1

DNA: TGCGCCAGCAGCCTCCAACCCAATCCAGGGGAGCAGTACTTC
CDR3: CASSLQPNPGEQYF
J: TRBJ2-7
size: many
V: TRBV5-1
D: .

DNA: TGTGCCGGGGGACAGGTCCAAGAGACCCAGTACTTC
CDR3: CAGGQVQETQYF
J: TRBJ2-5
size: .
V: TRBV30
D: TRBD1

DNA: TGTGCCATCGGCCTTGGTTCACTCAGGGGGGGCACTGAAGCTTTCTTT
CDR3: CAIGLGSLRGGTEAFF
J: TRBJ1-1
size: .
V: TRBV10-3
D: TRBD1

DNA: TGTGCCAGCAGCCAAGAGGCCCCCCGTGGGTTCCGCGGCTACACCTTC
CDR3: CASSQEAPRGFRGYTF
J: TRBJ1-2
size: few
V: TRBV3-1
D: .

DNA: TGTGCCAGCAGCTTAGAGGTGCGGGGGAGTTACAATGAGCAGTTCTTC
CDR3: CASSLEVRGSYNEQFF
J: TRBJ2-1
size: few
V: TRBV11-2
D: TRBD2

DNA: TGTGCCTGGCGCCATCTTCAGGGAGAAGCTTTCTTT
CDR3: CAWRHLQGEAFF
J: TRBJ1-1
size: .
V: TRBV30
D: .

DNA: TGTGCCAGCAGTTTAGGCAGGACCCTAATTTTTAATTCACCCCTCCACTTT
CDR3: CASSLGRTLIFNSPLHF
J: TRBJ1-6
size: .
V: TRBV28
D: .

DNA: TGCGCCAGCAGCTTGTACGGCGGGGGGGGTTACAATGAGCAGTTCTTC
CDR3: CASSLYGGGGYNEQFF
J: TRBJ2-1
size: few
V: TRBV5-1
D: TRBD2

DNA: TGTGCCAGCAGTTTATTTGTCGCCGATACGCAGTATTTT
CDR3: CASSLFVADTQYF
J: TRBJ2-3
size: .
V: TRBV27
D: .

DNA: TGCGCCAGCAGCTTGGTACAGTTGAACACTGAAGCTTTCTTT
CDR3: CASSLVQLNTEAFF
J: TRBJ1-1
size: many
V: TRBV5-1
D: .

DNA: TGTGCCAGCAGTTTCCTCCCGGGGGGCTGGAATGAGCAGTTCTTC
CDR3: CASSFLPGGWNEQFF
J: TRBJ2-1
size: few
V: TRBV6-2/TRBV6-3
D: .

DNA: TGTGCCAGCAACGGACAGGGCGCAGATACGCAGTATTTT
CDR3: CASNGQGADTQYF
J: TRBJ2-3
size: many
V: TRBV12-3/TRBV12-4
D: TRBD1

DNA: TGCAGTGCTAGGGAGGGCAGGGGATTTGAGCAGTTCTTC
CDR3: CSAREGRGFEQFF
J: TRBJ2-1
size: few
V: TRBV20-1
D: .

DNA: TGTGCCAGCAGCCCTAGGTATCAGAACACTGAAGCTTTCTTT
CDR3: CASSPRYQNTEAFF
J: TRBJ1-1
size: few
V: TRBV6-2/TRBV6-3
D: .

DNA: TGCAGTGCTAGTATCATCTTTCCGAGCTCCTACGAGCAGTACTTC
CDR3: CSASIIFPSSYEQYF
J: TRBJ2-7
size: few
V: TRBV20-1
D: .

DNA: TGTGCCAGCAGTTTGAGGGGTTTTTCCTACAATGAGCAGTTCTTC
CDR3: CASSLRGFSYNEQFF
J: TRBJ2-1
size: few
V: TRBV27
D: .

DNA: TGTGCCAGCAGCCTGGGACTAGCGGGGGCCCTTCGAAGCACAGATACGCAGTATTTT
CDR3: CASSLGLAGALRSTDTQYF
J: TRBJ2-3
size: few
V: TRBV11-2
D: TRBD2

DNA: TGCGCCAGCAGCCAAGTTCCCCAGATATACAATGAGCAGTTCTTC
CDR3: CASSQVPQIYNEQFF
J: TRBJ2-1
size: .
V: TRBV4-3
D: .

DNA: TGCGCCAGCAGCTTGGAGGGGGCCTCTGAAGCTTTCTTT
CDR3: CASSLEGASEAFF
J: TRBJ1-1
size: .
V: TRBV5-1
D: TRBD1

DNA: TGTGCCAGCAGCCAAGATAAAGGGAGGACAGACTATGGCTACACCTTC
CDR3: CASSQDKGRTDYGYTF
J: TRBJ1-2
size: .
V: TRBV4-2
D: .

DNA: TGTGCCAGCAGTTTATCAGGGACTAGCGGGGTCAATGAGCAGTTCTTC
CDR3: CASSLSGTSGVNEQFF
J: TRBJ2-1
size: few
V: TRBV28
D: TRBD2

DNA: TGCAGCGTGGTCGGCAGAGGGTTGGACGAGCAGTACTTC
CDR3: CSVVGRGLDEQYF
J: TRBJ2-7
size: many
V: TRBV29-1
D: .

DNA: TGCGCCAGCAGTGCTAGCGGGGTCAGGCATGAGCAGTTCTTC
CDR3: CASSASGVRHEQFF
J: TRBJ2-1
size: many
V: TRBV10-1
D: TRBD2

DNA: TGCAGCGTTGAAGATAGCAGGGGGCATGGCTACACCTTC
CDR3: CSVEDSRGHGYTF
J: TRBJ1-2
size: many
V: TRBV29-1
D: TRBD1

DNA: TGTGCCAGCAGACGTACCCGGAGTGCTGAAGCTTTCTTT
CDR3: CASRRTRSAEAFF
J: TRBJ1-1
size: few
V: TRBV3-1
D: .

DNA: TGCGCCAGCAGTGATTATGCTCCAGATACGCAGTATTTT
CDR3: CASSDYAPDTQYF
J: TRBJ2-3
size: many
V: TRBV10-1
D: .

DNA: TGTGCCAGCAGTCCCGGGACAGGAGGGCAAGAGACCCAGTACTTC
CDR3: CASSPGTGGQETQYF
J: TRBJ2-5
size: many
V: TRBV5-4
D: TRBD1

DNA: TGCAGTGCTATTAGTCCCCCCACAGATACGCAGTATTTT
CDR3: CSAISPPTDTQYF
J: TRBJ2-3
size: .
V: TRBV20-1
D: .

DNA: TGTGCCAGCAGTTCAGGGGGCCGCAATGAAAAACTGTTTTTT
CDR3: CASSSGGRNEKLFF
J: TRBJ1-4
size: many
V: TRBV28
D: TRBD1

DNA: TGTGCCAGCAGCCCTTCGACTAGCGGGGAAACAGATACGCAGTATTTT
CDR3: CASSPSTSGETDTQYF
J: TRBJ2-3
size: .
V: TRBV7-2
D: TRBD2